In this sample, the clone carrying this TCR beta chain turned up many times. This specimen comes from a study of human T cells and chemical hapten exposure. Overall study: Women made up most patients, who had alopecia areata, totalis or universalis.

As originally analysed: Samples had a median of around 92,000 TCRs, ranging roughly 20,000 to 690,600. TCRdb fed the RACE reads into MiXCR, producing one record per CDR3 protein. TCRdb assigned the V and J calls; the authors' analysis was not used. Found here are 300,000 to 350,000 distinct CDR3 sequences, about 7% of them singletons; the top ten hold roughly 8%. This sample's time point: patch test 1, 2 weeks after DPC sensitization. Treatment: therapeutic diphenylcyclopropenone sensitization with weekly scalp DPC. The donor pool consisted of alopecia patients aged 18 to 70 years, considered suitable for DPC. The V end lost 5 bases, the J end lost 4 bases, and 31 bases lay between the germline ends. The CDR3 is 20 residues long. Germline V gene data show CDR1 as SGHVS and CDR2 as FNYEAQ.

The sample was whole blood, taken in connection with sensitization to the hapten diphenylcyclopropenone (DPC). This TCR was recovered from a woman between 18 and 30 years old with alopecia areata. Some clones in this sample may be carry-over from other donors' samples. V is TRBV7-6 and J is TRBJ2-3, with D perhaps TRBD1 or TRBD2 (5 bases each). Here the CDR3 reads CASSAYPRQSGGSLADTQYF. In DNA form, the CDR3 reads TGTGCCAGCAGCGCATACCCCCGACAGTCCGGAGGTTCGCTCGCAGATACGCAGTATTTT.